These 23 T cell receptor beta chains were sequenced from one sample in a study of response to subunit inactivated influenza vaccine (dated by TCRdb to the late 2010s). The library was produced with RT-PCR. Sequenced on an Illumina HiSeq 2500. The public sequencing data were trimmed at Q25 with fastp and processed into clonotypes with MiXCR by TCRdb, which kept only in-frame beta chains. Each entry is one CDR3 protein sequence, shown with its most common DNA and genes. The sample table lists a few hundred thousand distinct CDR3 sequences, approximately 21% of them with a count of one. The ten largest clones take up approximately 10% of the sample. The sample consisted of PBMCs from blood, taken less than 22 months after vaccination. All receptors derive from a man aged 45 to 70 who received an inactivated influenza vaccine. Donor details come from another sample of the same person, matched by shared clones.

This clonotype was observed a few times. The chain recombines TRBV13 with TRBJ1-2, with D perhaps TRBD1 (6 bases). This CDR3 is built from 13 residues. The germline CDR1 and CDR2 sequences are PRHDT and FYEKMQ (reference sequence). The V end was cut by 6 bases, the J end by 8 bases, with 16 bases between. CDR3 residues: CASSSPTGSGYTF. In nucleotides, the CDR3 is TGTGCCAGCAGTAGTCCTACAGGGTCGGGCTACACCTTC.

The genes are TRBV19 and TRBJ1-3; TRBD1 might be the D (6 bases). This CDR3 is 17 amino acids long. CDR1 is LNHDA, CDR2 SQIVND, per germline (reference sequence). The V end was cut by 7 bases, the J end by 0 bases, with 19 bases between. CDR3 sequence reads: CASKGHPSTISGNTIYF. The DNA of the CDR3 is TGTGCCAGTAAGGGACACCCATCCACTATCTCTGGAAACACCATATATTTT. Supplemented by reference TRBV19 and TRBJ1-3, the full variable domain reads DGGITQSPKYLFRKEGQNVTLSCEQNLNHDAMYWYRQDPGQGLRLIYYSQIVNDFQKGDIAEGYSVSREKKESFPLTVTSAQKNPTAFYLCASKGHPSTISGNTIYFGEGSWLTVV.

A few counts support this clonotype. The V and J genes are TRBV9 and TRBJ2-7, with a possible D match to TRBD2 (5 bases). The CDR3 spans 16 residues. The V and J ends lost 4 bases and 7 bases respectively, with 24 bases between them. Germline assignment: CDR1 SGDLS and CDR2 YYNGEE. The CDR3 DNA reads TGTGCCAGCAGCTCCAGGACTGCCGGGCCCCGTCGAGAGCAGTACTTC. Translated: CASSSRTAGPRREQYF.

The CDR3 nucleotides read TGTGCCATCAGTGAGTCCGGCGGGACCTATGGCTACACCTTC. Its translation is CAISESGGTYGYTF. This chain joins TRBV10-3 and TRBJ1-2, with D maybe TRBD1 (5 bases). V lost 0 bases to trimming and J lost 4 bases, with 9 bases between them. This CDR3 has 14 amino acids. Germline loops: CDR1 ENHRY, CDR2 SYGVKD.

Turning to this clonotype: Compared with germline, one end of the junction differs, possibly owing to a read error. The CDR3 DNA reads TGTGCCAGCAGTGAACAGGGGAGCAATCAGCTCCAGCATTTT. It codes for CASSEQGSNQLQHF. The rearrangement uses TRBV6-1 and TRBJ1-5; D possibly corresponds to TRBD1 (6 bases). The CDR3 runs to 14 residues. Germline V CDR1 and CDR2: MNHNS, SASEGT.

The chain joins TRBV7-2 to TRBJ1-2; no reliable D call. This CDR3 region has 17 residues. V dropped 1 base and J dropped 3 bases, with 18 bases sitting between them. Per germline, CDR1 SGHTA and CDR2 FQGNSA. Here the CDR3 DNA reads TGTGCCAGCAGCTTAGTTTCTACAGTCCGTCGGGACTATGGCTACACCTTC. Residues: CASSLVSTVRRDYGYTF.

The sample holds a few counts of this clonotype. The J gene is TRBJ2-7, the V gene TRBV4-3; TRBD1 is a possible D gene (5 bases). This CDR3 has 15 amino acids. Trimming left V 1 base short and J 6 bases short, with 16 bases between. Germline V gene lookup returns CDR1 LGHNA and CDR2 YSLEER. The CDR3 DNA reads TGCGCCAGCAGCCAAGTCAATCAGGGCCCCCTCGAGCAGTACTTC. This gives the protein CASSQVNQGPLEQYF.

The chain combines TRBV7-9 with TRBJ2-3; tentative D call: TRBD2 (6 bases). There are 16 residues in the CDR3. V was shortened by 5 bases and J by 5 bases, with 20 bases between the two germline ends. The germline V gene encodes CDR1 SEHNR and CDR2 FQNEAQ (reference sequence). This CDR3 reads CASSPQLAGGLDTQYF. Here the CDR3 DNA reads TGTGCCAGCAGCCCCCAGTTAGCCGGGGGACTAGATACGCAGTATTTT.

The chain combines TRBV4-3 with TRBJ2-3; D not certain. Germline V lookup: CDR1 LGHNA, CDR2 YSLEER. Trimming pared 5 bases from V and 0 bases from J, leaving 12 bases between. There are 15 residues in the CDR3. CDR3 bases: TGCGCCAGCAGCGACGTCACAACTAGCACAGATACGCAGTATTTT. Residues: CASSDVTTSTDTQYF.

The rearrangement uses TRBV23-1 and TRBJ2-7, with D perhaps matching TRBD2 (5 bases). TRBV23-1 qualifies as an ORF whose function is uncertain. This CDR3 region has 14 residues. The germline V and J ends were trimmed by 4 bases and 0 bases, with 10 bases remaining between them. Here the CDR3 reads CASSLEETSYEQYF. CDR3 nucleotides: TGCGCCAGCAGTCTGGAGGAAACCTCCTACGAGCAGTACTTC.

This clonotype occurred a few times. V is TRBV4-1 and J is TRBJ2-7; TRBD1 aligns across 7 bases. CDR1 and CDR2 (germline): MGHRA, YSYEKL. This CDR3 contains 14 residues. After removal of 2 bases from V and 4 bases from J, the junction contained 5 bases not matched to a gene. The CDR3 loop reads CASSQSQGEYEQYF. The CDR3 nucleotides read TGCGCCAGCAGCCAATCCCAGGGGGAGTACGAGCAGTACTTC.

This clonotype was picked up a small number of times. The rearrangement links TRBV5-1 to TRBJ2-2; D not certain. V lost 4 bases and J 6 bases, leaving 7 bases between the germline ends. This CDR3 spans 12 amino acids. Germline CDR1 is SGHRS and CDR2 is YFSETQ. Here the CDR3 reads CASSEPAGELFF. The CDR3 DNA sequence: TGCGCCAGCAGCGAGCCTGCCGGGGAGCTGTTTTTT.

The rearrangement joins TRBV24-1 to TRBJ2-7; tentatively, D is TRBD2 (6 bases). The CDR3 runs to 15 residues. Germline loops: CDR1 KGHDR, CDR2 SFDVKD. Trimming removed 3 bases at V and 2 bases at J, with 13 bases between. The CDR3 here is CATSDSKRLAYEQYF. CDR3 bases: TGTGCCACCAGTGATAGCAAGCGACTAGCCTACGAGCAGTACTTC.

The chain uses TRBV11-2 and TRBJ1-3, with D possibly matching TRBD1 (6 bases). Germline V CDR1 and CDR2: SGHAT, FQNNGV. CDR3 length equals 16 residues. Between the trimmed V and J ends, which lost 6 bases and 0 bases, there was a span of 15 bases. The CDR3 region has the DNA TGTGCCAGCAGAGGCCCGGGACACAACTCTGGAAACACCATATATTTT. Its protein product is CASRGPGHNSGNTIYF.

The J gene is TRBJ1-5, the V gene TRBV6-2 or TRBV6-3, with TRBD1 matching 10 bases. The germline CDR1 and CDR2 sequences are MNHEY and SVGEGT. Trimming at V came to 8 bases and at J to 1 base, leaving 2 bases not matched to a gene. CDR3 length equals 14 residues. The DNA for the CDR3 is TGTGCCAGCGGGGGACAGGGGAGCAATCAGCCCCAGCATTTT. It encodes CASGGQGSNQPQHF.

This clonotype came up many times. The chain has TRBV12-3 or TRBV12-4 and TRBJ1-2; D is ambiguous. V was cut by 3 bases and J by 4 bases, with 12 bases left in between. This CDR3 is 14 amino acids long. CDR3 bases: TGTGCCAGCAGTTTGGGTGGGATTAGCTATGGCTACACCTTC. Its translation is CASSLGGISYGYTF.

This clonotype was picked up many times. The chain couples TRBV11-2 to TRBJ2-3; no reliable D call. Trimming removed 2 bases at V and 3 bases at J, with 3 bases between. Germline V gene lookup returns CDR1 SGHAT and CDR2 FQNNGV. This CDR3 has 12 amino acids. The CDR3 DNA sequence: TGTGCCAGCAGCTTACAGACAGATACGCAGTATTTT. This gives the protein CASSLQTDTQYF.

The J gene is TRBJ2-1, the V gene TRBV20-1; 13 bases are shared with TRBD2. The V gene's germline CDR1 is DFQATT and CDR2 SNEGSKA (reference sequence). There are 15 residues in the CDR3. The junction had 5 bases not matched to a gene; V was cut back by 1 base and J by 8 bases. The CDR3 loop reads CSARVGTSGIDEQFF. The CDR3 DNA reads TGCAGTGCTAGAGTGGGGACTAGCGGGATAGATGAGCAGTTCTTC.

This clonotype occurred many times. The chain combines TRBV27 with TRBJ2-7; 14 bases line up with TRBD2. V was pared by 8 bases and J by 4 bases, with 4 bases of the junction left unmatched. The length of the CDR3 is 14 residues. CDR1 MNHEY and CDR2 SMNVEV come from the germline V gene (reference sequence). CDR3 region: CASRGLAGGYEQYF. In nucleotides, the CDR3 is TGTGCCAGCCGAGGACTAGCGGGGGGTTACGAGCAGTACTTC.

V is TRBV5-1 and J is TRBJ2-1; D is uncertain. Germline V gene data show CDR1 as SGHRS and CDR2 as YFSETQ. The V and J ends lost 1 base and 0 bases respectively, with 11 bases between them. The CDR3 totals 16 residues. CDR3 in amino acids: CASSLKLLSSYNEQFF. CDR3 DNA: TGCGCCAGCAGCTTGAAGCTACTAAGCTCCTACAATGAGCAGTTCTTC.

This clonotype occurred a few times. The chain recombines TRBV10-1 with TRBJ2-1, with D tentatively TRBD1 (6 bases). V was shortened by 2 bases and J by 9 bases, with 11 bases between the two germline ends. Germline loops: CDR1 WNHNN, CDR2 SYGVQD (reference sequence). This CDR3 spans 13 amino acids. CDR3 sequence (DNA): TGCGCCAGCAGTGAGCCAGGGGTCGCTGAGCAGTTCTTC. It translates to CASSEPGVAEQFF.

This clonotype was picked up a small number of times. The V and J genes are TRBV12-3 or TRBV12-4 and TRBJ1-1, with 8 bases identical to TRBD1. The CDR3 loop spans 13 amino acids. With V trimmed by 7 bases and J by 6 bases, 7 bases remained unmatched. DNA of the CDR3: TGTGCCAGCATCCCGGACAGGGAATCTGAAGCTTTCTTT. Translation: CASIPDRESEAFF.

This clonotype was counted between two and nine times. This chain links TRBV6-1 with TRBJ1-1; the D gene is possibly TRBD1 (6 bases). CDR3 length: 14 residues. Germline CDR1 MNHNS, CDR2 SASEGT. V lost 6 bases, J lost 4 bases, and 15 bases lay in between. DNA for the CDR3: TGTGCCAGCAGACCTCCGGGACATTTCACTGAAGCTTTCTTT. Encoded protein: CASRPPGHFTEAFF.